This T cell receptor beta chain was identified during a study of blood T cells in healthy people across ages. PCR was performed a second time for about 6 to 12 cycles using a sample-barcoded 5' primer and a J-beta primer mix. Each CDR3 protein is one row after TCRdb ran MiXCR on the 5' RACE reads. The data show some 670,000 distinct CDR3 sequences, around 50% seen once. The CDR3 contains 14 residues. Germline lookup yields CDR1 SQVTM and CDR2 ANQGSEA. The V call is TRBV29-1, the J call TRBJ2-7; D is perhaps TRBD1 (6 bases). TRBJ2-5 matches the DNA end more closely, so the J call is doubtful. Sequenced input: blood. This sequence originates from a woman older than 75 in good health. CDR3 nucleotide sequence: TGCAGCGTTGGAAGAACAGGGTTTGGAGAGACCCAGTACTTC. It codes for CSVGRTGFGETQYF.